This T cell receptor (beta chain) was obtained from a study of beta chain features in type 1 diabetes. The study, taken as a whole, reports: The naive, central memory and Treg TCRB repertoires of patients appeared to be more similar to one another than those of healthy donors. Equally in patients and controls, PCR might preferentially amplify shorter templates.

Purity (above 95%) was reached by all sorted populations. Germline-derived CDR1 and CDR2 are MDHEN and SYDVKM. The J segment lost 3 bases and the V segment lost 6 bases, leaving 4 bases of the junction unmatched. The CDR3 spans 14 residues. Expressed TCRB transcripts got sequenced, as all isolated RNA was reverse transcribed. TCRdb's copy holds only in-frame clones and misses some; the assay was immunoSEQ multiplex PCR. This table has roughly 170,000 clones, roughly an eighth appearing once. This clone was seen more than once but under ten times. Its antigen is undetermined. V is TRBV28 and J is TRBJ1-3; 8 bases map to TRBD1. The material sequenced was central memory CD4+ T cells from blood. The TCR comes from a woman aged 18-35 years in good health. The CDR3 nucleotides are TGTGCCAGCAGACAAGGACAGGGTGGAAACACCATATATTTT. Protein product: CASRQGQGGNTIYF.